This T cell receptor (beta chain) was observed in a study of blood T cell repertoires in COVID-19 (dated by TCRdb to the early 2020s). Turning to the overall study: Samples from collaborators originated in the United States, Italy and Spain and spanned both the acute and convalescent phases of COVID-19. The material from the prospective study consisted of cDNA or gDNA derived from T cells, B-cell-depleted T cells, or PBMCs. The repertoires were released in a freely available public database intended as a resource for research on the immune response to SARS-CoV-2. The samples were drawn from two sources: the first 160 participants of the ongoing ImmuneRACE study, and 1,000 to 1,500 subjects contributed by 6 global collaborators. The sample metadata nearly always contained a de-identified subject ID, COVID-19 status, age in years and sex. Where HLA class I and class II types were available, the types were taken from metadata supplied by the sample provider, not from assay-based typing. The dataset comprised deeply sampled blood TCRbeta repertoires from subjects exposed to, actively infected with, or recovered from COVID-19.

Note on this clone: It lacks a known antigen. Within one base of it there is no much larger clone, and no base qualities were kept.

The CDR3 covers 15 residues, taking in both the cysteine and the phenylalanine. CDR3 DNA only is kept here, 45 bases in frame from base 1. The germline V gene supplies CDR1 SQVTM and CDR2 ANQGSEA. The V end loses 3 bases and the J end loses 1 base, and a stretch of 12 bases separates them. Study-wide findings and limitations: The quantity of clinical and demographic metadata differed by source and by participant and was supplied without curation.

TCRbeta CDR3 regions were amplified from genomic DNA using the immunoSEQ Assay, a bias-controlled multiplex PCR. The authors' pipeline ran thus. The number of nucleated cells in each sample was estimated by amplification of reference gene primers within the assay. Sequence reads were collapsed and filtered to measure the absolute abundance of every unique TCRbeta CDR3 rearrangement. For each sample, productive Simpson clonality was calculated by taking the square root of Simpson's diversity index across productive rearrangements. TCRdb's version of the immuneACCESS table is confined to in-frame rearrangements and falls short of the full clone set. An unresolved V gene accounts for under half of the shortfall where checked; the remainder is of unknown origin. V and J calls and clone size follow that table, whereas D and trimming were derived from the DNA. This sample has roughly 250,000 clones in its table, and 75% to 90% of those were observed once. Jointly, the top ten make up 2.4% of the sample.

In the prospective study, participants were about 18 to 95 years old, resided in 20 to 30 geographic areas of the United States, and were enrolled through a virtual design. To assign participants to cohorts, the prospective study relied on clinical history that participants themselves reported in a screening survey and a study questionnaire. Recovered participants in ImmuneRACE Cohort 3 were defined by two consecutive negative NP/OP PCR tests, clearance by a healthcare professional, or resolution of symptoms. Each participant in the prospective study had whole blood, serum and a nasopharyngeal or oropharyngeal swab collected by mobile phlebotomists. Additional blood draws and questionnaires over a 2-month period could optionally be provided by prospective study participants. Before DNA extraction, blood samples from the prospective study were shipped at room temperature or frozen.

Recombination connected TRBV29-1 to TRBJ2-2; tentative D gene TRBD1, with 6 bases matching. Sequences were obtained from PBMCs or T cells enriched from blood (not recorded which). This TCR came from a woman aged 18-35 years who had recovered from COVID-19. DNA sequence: TGCAGCGTTGATTTCGGACAGATGAACACCGGGGAGCTGTTTTTT. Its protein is CSVDFGQMNTGELFF.